In its sample, the clone carrying this TCR beta chain was seen a few times. The antigen is undetermined. MiXCR, run by TCRdb on the 5' RACE reads, gives a single entry per CDR3 protein. The table has around 340,000 distinct CDR3 sequences, about 13% seen once. The sample is drawn from a study of T-cell memory formation after mild COVID-19. Study outcomes and limitations: CD4/CD8 balance characterized clones contracting day 15 to 85, and CD4+ skew characterized later expanders.

Looked up from germline, CDR1 is MRHNA and CDR2 is SNTAGT. CDR3 length: 13 amino acids. V lost 3 bases and J lost 10; bases outside the gene matches: 4. The V and J genes are TRBV6-4 and TRBJ2-1; 9 bases map to TRBD2. Sequenced sample: PBMCs or a T cell subset sorted from them (not recorded which). This receptor was obtained from a man younger than 35 who had mild COVID-19 (a few samples of this study predate the infection). Cell type and time point are not known. CDR3 in DNA: TGTGCCAGCAGTGATAGCGGGGGAAGCGAGCAGTTCTTC. Its translation: CASSDSGGSEQFF.